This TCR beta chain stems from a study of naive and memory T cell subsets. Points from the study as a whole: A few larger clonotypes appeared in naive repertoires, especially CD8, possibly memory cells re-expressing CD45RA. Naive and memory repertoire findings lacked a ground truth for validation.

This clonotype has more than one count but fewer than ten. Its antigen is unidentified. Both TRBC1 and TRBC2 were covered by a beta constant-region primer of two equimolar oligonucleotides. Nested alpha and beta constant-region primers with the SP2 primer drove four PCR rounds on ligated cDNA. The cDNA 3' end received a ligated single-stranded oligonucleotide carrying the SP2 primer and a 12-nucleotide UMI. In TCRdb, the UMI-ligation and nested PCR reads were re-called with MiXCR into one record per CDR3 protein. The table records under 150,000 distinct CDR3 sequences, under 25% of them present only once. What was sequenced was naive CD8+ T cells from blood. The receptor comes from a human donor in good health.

The CDR3 is CASSLGRGIEVAQHF. For the CDR3, the DNA is TGTGCCAGCAGCTTAGGCAGGGGCATTGAGGTCGCCCAGCATTTT. J is TRBJ1-5 and V is TRBV7-9; D perhaps matches TRBD1 (6 bases). CDR3 length: 15 amino acids. The germline CDR1 and CDR2 sequences are SEHNR and FQNEAQ (reference sequence). The V gene lost 1 base and the J gene lost 11 bases, with 18 bases spanning the gap.